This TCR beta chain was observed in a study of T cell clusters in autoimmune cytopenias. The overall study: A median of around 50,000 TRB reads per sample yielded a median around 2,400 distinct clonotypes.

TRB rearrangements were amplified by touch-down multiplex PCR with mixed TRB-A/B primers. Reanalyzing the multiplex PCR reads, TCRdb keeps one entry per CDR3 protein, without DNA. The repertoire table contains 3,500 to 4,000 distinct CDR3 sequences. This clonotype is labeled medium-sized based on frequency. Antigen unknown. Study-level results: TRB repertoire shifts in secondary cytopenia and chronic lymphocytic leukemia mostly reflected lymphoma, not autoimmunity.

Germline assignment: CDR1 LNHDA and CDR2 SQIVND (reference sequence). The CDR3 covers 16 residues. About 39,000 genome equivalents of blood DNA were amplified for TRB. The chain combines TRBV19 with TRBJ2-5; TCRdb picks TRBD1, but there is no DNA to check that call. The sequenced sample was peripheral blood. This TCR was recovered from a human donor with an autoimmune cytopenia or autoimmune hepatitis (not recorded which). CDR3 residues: CASSGYRDSYQETQYF.